This T cell receptor (beta chain) was documented in a study of shared clonotypes between healthy human individuals. Overall study context: CD4 naive cells filled three plates per donor, CD4 memory three, CD8 naive two and CD8 memory one.

The assay was immunoSEQ multiplex PCR, and TCRdb's table has in-frame clones only and misses some. The sample includes a few million clones, 85% to 95% seen only once; the top ten take 0.37%. Germline CDR1 is SGHRS and CDR2 is YFSETQ. With 4 bases removed from V and 0 bases from J, the gap between germline ends came to 13 bases. CDR3 size: 15 residues. Everyone who donated was a Caucasian adult who lived in Nashville, Tennessee. Input material: naive CD4+ T cells from PBMCs. The sample's subset: CD45RA+ positively selected. This TCR was recovered from a man between 18 and 29 years old in good health. Some clones in this sample may be carry-over from other donors' samples. The V and J genes are TRBV5-1 and TRBJ1-1; no clear D gene. The CDR3 DNA reads as TGCGCCAGCAGCGATCCACAGTACATGAACACTGAAGCTTTCTTT. This encodes CASSDPQYMNTEAFF.